These 3 T cell receptor beta chains were sequenced from one sample in a study of beta chain features in type 1 diabetes. The investigators reverse transcribed all of the isolated RNA, so they sequenced expressed TCRB transcripts. The table came from immunoSEQ multiplex PCR; TCRdb's copy has only in-frame clones and leaves some out. The sample consists of about 270,000 clones, about 14% of them appearing once. The specimen sequenced was naive CD4+ T cells from blood. The receptors were gathered from a woman in her 40s in good health.

This clone was seen a handful of times. V usage is TRBV7-2 and J usage is TRBJ2-3; 7 nucleotides match TRBD1. From germline, CDR1 is SGHTA and CDR2 FQGNSA. The CDR3 has 14 residues. Unmatched junction bases numbered 3, after V lost 3 bases and J lost 3 bases. This chain's CDR3 is CASSLTGTTDTQYF. In DNA, the CDR3 is TGTGCCAGCAGCTTGACAGGGACAACAGATACGCAGTATTTT. Looking up the rest from reference TRBV7-2 and TRBJ2-3 gives the full variable domain: GAGVSQSPSNKVTEKGKDVELRCDPISGHTALYWYRQSLGQGLEFLIYFQGNSAPDKSGLPSDRFSAERTGGSVSTLTIQRTQQEDSAVYLCASSLTGTTDTQYFGPGTRLTVL.

The V and J genes are TRBV18 and TRBJ1-5; no reliable D call. The CDR3 spans 15 residues. Trimming took 3 bases from V and 11 from J, leaving 20 bases between them. CDR1 is KGHSH, CDR2 LQKENI, per germline. CDR3 sequence reads: CASSPTLRREETQHF. The CDR3 region has the DNA TGTGCCAGCTCACCTACACTCCGGAGGGAGGAAACCCAGCATTTT.

The chain couples TRBV5-1 to TRBJ2-5; D is possibly TRBD1 (7 bases). The CDR3 consists of 13 residues. Trimming removed 9 bases from V and 4 bases from J, with 16 bases in between. CDR1 is SGHRS, CDR2 YFSETQ, per germline. The DNA of the CDR3 is TGCGCCAAGACGGCGGAGGGGGCAGAGACCCAGTACTTC. It specifies CAKTAEGAETQYF.